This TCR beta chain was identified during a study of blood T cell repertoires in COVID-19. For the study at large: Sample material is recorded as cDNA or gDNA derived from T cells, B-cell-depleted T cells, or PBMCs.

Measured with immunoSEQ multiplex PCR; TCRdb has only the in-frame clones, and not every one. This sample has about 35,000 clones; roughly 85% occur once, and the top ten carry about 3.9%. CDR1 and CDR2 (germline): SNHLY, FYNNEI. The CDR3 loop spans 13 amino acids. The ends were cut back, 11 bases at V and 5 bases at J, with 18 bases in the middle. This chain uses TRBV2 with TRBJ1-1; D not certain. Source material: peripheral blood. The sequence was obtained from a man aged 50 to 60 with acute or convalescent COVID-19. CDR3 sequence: CAGGRPRKTEAFF. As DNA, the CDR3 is TGTGCCGGAGGGAGGCCGAGGAAAACTGAAGCTTTCTTT.